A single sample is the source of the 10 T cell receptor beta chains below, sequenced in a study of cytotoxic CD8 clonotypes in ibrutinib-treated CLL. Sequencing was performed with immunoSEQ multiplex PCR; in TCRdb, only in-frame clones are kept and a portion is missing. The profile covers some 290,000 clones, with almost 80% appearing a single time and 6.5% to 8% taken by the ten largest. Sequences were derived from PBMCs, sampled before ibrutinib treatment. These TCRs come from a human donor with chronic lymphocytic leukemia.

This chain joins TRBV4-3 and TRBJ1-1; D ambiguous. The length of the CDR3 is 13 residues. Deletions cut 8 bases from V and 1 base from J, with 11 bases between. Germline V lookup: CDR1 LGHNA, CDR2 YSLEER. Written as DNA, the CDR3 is TGCGCCAGCTCCTTTAACCGGAACACTGAAGCTTTCTTT. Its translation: CASSFNRNTEAFF.

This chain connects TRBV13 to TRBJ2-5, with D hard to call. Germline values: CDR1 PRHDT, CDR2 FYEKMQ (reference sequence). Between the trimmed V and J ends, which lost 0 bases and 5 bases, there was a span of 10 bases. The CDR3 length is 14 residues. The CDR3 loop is CASSLGWDGETQYF. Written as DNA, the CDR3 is TGTGCCAGCAGCTTAGGTTGGGATGGGGAGACCCAGTACTTC.

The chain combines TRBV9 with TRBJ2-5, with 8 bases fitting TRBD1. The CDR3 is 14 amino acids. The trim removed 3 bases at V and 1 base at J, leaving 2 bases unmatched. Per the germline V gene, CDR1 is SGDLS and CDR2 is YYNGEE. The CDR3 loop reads CASSEQGGQETQYF. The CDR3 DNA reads TGTGCCAGCAGCGAACAGGGGGGCCAAGAGACCCAGTACTTC.

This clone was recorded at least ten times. CDR3 region: CASSSSGDTGELFF. The DNA for the CDR3 is TGTGCCAGCAGTTCTTCAGGGGACACCGGGGAGCTGTTTTTT. The gene calls are TRBV6-5 and TRBJ2-2; maybe TRBD1 (6 bases). Germline V CDR1 and CDR2: MNHEY, SVGAGI. The CDR3 runs 14 residues. V was trimmed by 4 bases and J by 3 bases, leaving 9 bases between them.

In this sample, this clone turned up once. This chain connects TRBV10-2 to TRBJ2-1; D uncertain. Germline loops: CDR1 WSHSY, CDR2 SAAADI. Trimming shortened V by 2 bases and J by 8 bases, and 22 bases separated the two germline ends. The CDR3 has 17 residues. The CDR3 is CASSEGPAELLFDEQFF. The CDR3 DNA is TGCGCCAGCAGTGAGGGCCCAGCAGAGCTTTTGTTCGATGAGCAGTTCTTC.

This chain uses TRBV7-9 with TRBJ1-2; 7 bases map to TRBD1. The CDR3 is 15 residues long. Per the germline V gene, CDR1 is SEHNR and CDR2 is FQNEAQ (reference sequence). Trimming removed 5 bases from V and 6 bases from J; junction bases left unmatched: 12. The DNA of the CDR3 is TGTGCCAGCAGCCCCTCTTGGCAGGGGGTAAATGGCTACACCTTC. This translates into CASSPSWQGVNGYTF.

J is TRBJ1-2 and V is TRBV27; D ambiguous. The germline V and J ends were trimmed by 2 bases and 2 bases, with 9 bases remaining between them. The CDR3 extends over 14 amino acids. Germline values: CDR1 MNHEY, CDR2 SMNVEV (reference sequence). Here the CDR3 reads CASSLSPENYGYTF. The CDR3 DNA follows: TGTGCCAGCAGTTTAAGCCCTGAAAACTATGGCTACACCTTC.

The CDR3 nucleotides are TGTGCCACAAGGACAGGGGGACGGAACACTGAAGCTTTCTTT. Translating it yields CATRTGGRNTEAFF. The chain has TRBV10-3 and TRBJ1-1; the match to TRBD1 covers 10 bases. The V gene end was trimmed by 10 bases and the J gene end by 1 base; junction bases not matched to a gene: 6. This CDR3 is 14 amino acids long. Looked up from germline, CDR1 is ENHRY and CDR2 is SYGVKD.

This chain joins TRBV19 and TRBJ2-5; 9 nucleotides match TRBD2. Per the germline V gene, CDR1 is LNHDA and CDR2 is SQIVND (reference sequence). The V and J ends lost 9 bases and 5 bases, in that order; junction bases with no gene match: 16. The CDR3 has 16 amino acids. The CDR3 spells CASRSAGGPFGETQYF. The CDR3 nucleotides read TGTGCCAGCAGGTCAGCGGGAGGACCTTTCGGGGAGACCCAGTACTTC.

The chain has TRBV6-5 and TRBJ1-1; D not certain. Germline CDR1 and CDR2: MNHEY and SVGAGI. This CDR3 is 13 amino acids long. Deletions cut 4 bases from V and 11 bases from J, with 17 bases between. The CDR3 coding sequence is TGTGCCAGCAGTTCGACAAGGGATGGTGGTGCTTTCTTT. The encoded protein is CASSSTRDGGAFF.